These 14 T cell receptor beta chains share one sample of origin, sequenced in a study of molecular identifiers for immune sequencing clone quantification. TCRdb processed the PCR reads anew with MiXCR; each CDR3 protein has one entry. The table has 490,000 or so distinct CDR3 sequences, around 23% seen once. The sequenced sample consisted of naive CD8+ T cells from blood, with Jurkat cell RNA spiked in. Subset of the sample: FACS-sorted CD8+CD4-CCR7+CD45RA+ naive T cells. The receptors here all came from a human donor in good health. Some libraries in this study had Jurkat cell RNA spiked in.

The rearrangement joins TRBV10-3 to TRBJ2-3; 16 positions match TRBD2. The CDR3 consists of 17 residues. Germline values: CDR1 ENHRY, CDR2 SYGVKD. With 4 bases clipped from V and 5 bases from J, the junction kept 6 bases outside the gene matches. CDR3 region: CAISGGLAGGPVDTQYF. In DNA, the CDR3 is TGTGCCATCAGTGGGGGACTAGCGGGAGGGCCTGTAGATACGCAGTATTTT.

A word on this clonotype: This may be a read error, as it is one base from a much larger clone. The conserved phenylalanine or tryptophan normally closing the CDR3 is absent here, so this likely arose from a read error. The V gene is TRBV6-6, the J gene TRBJ2-3; TRBD1 might be the D (5 bases). CDR1 MNHNY and CDR2 SVGAGI come from the germline V gene (reference sequence). This CDR3 is 16 amino acids long. The germline V and J ends were trimmed by 4 bases and 4 bases, with 18 bases remaining between them. CDR3: CASSSDSQVVADTQYI. CDR3 DNA: TGTGCCAGCAGTTCTGACAGTCAGGTAGTCGCAGATACGCAGTATATT.

This chain joins TRBV19 and TRBJ1-4, with D perhaps matching TRBD1 (6 bases). The germline V and J ends were trimmed by 2 bases and 13 bases, with 11 bases remaining between them. The CDR3 sequence is 12 residues long. Germline-derived CDR1 and CDR2 are LNHDA and SQIVND (reference sequence). This chain's CDR3 is CASSISGDGLFF. CDR3 DNA sequence: TGTGCCAGTAGTATATCAGGGGATGGACTGTTTTTT. The entire variable domain, with the rest obtained from reference TRBV19 and TRBJ1-4, is as follows: DGGITQSPKYLFRKEGQNVTLSCEQNLNHDAMYWYRQDPGQGLRLIYYSQIVNDFQKGDIAEGYSVSREKKESFPLTVTSAQKNPTAFYLCASSISGDGLFFGSGTQLSVL.

This clonotype appeared many times. The chain recombines TRBV27 with TRBJ2-3; 8 nucleotides align to TRBD2. Looked up from germline, CDR1 is MNHEY and CDR2 is SMNVEV (reference sequence). This CDR3 has 17 amino acids. V shed 4 bases, J shed 2 bases, and the junction held 11 bases outside the gene matches. The DNA of the CDR3 is TGTGCCAGCAGTTCCATCAAAGTAGCGGGGAACACAGATACGCAGTATTTT. It encodes CASSSIKVAGNTDTQYF.

Turning to this clonotype: The junction differs from germline at one of its ends, possibly a read error. This chain connects TRBV7-9 to TRBJ2-1, with a possible D match to TRBD2 (5 bases). The CDR3 totals 15 residues. Germline V gene sequence: CDR1 SEHNR, CDR2 FQNEAQ (reference sequence). The CDR3 region is CASSLVIGVIDEQSF. CDR3 nucleotide sequence: TGTGCCAGCAGCTTAGTAATCGGGGTTATCGATGAGCAGTCCTTC. Full variable domain (missing parts from reference TRBV7-9 and TRBJ2-1): DTGVSQNPRHKITKRGQNVTFRCDPISEHNRLYWYRQTLGQGPEFLTYFQNEAQLEKSRLLSDRFSAERPKGSFSTLEIQRTEQGDSAMYLCASSLVIGVIDEQSFGPGTRLTVL.

The chain recombines TRBV11-2 with TRBJ2-7; 8 nucleotides align to TRBD1. Germline V lookup: CDR1 SGHAT, CDR2 FQNNGV. J was trimmed by 2 bases and V by 1 base; bases with no gene match: 4. This CDR3 is built from 15 residues. As DNA, the CDR3 is TGTGCCAGCAGCTTAGGGGGACAGGCCGCCTACGAGCAGTACTTC. Its translation: CASSLGGQAAYEQYF.

The sample holds a few counts of this clonotype. The chain has TRBV27 and TRBJ2-7; 7 nucleotides match TRBD2. There are 16 residues in the CDR3. V lost 0 bases, J lost 0 bases, and 5 bases stayed unmatched. Germline-derived CDR1 and CDR2 are MNHEY and SMNVEV (reference sequence). The CDR3 DNA is TGTGCCAGCAGTTTATCCGTAGCGGGCGTCTCCTACGAGCAGTACTTC. Translated, it gives CASSLSVAGVSYEQYF.

This clonotype was detected only a few times. The V and J genes are TRBV7-9 and TRBJ2-7, with TRBD1 as a possible D gene (5 bases). The CDR3 is 13 amino acids. V was pared by 5 bases and J by 7 bases, with 15 bases between. Germline CDR1 is SEHNR and CDR2 is FQNEAQ (reference sequence). The CDR3 DNA reads as TGTGCCAGCAGCCTAGAGCAGGGTCGGGAGCAGTACTTC. Protein: CASSLEQGREQYF.

This clonotype was seen ten or more times. This rearrangement joins TRBV19 to TRBJ2-3; 9 positions match TRBD2. Germline V gene sequence: CDR1 LNHDA, CDR2 SQIVND (reference sequence). CDR3 length: 15 amino acids. Trimming cost V 3 bases and J 6 bases; bases outside gene matches: 7. Here the CDR3 DNA reads TGTGCCAGTAGTATTAGCGGGGGCCTCCTTGATACGCAGTATTTT. Translating gives CASSISGGLLDTQYF.

This clonotype was recorded at least ten times. V usage is TRBV4-1 and J usage is TRBJ1-5; no clear D gene. The germline V and J ends were trimmed by 1 base and 3 bases, with 7 bases remaining between them. Germline V gene sequence: CDR1 MGHRA, CDR2 YSYEKL. This CDR3 comprises 14 residues. CDR3 nucleotide sequence: TGCGCCAGCAGCCAAGTTTCAGACAATCAGCCCCAGCATTTT. This codes for CASSQVSDNQPQHF.

This clonotype showed up many times. The chain recombines TRBV14 with TRBJ2-3; 9 bases agree with TRBD2. Germline V CDR1 and CDR2: SGHDN, FVKESK. J was trimmed by 0 bases and V by 1 base; bases with no gene match: 8. This CDR3 is 18 amino acids long. This CDR3 reads CASSQGPGLAISTDTQYF. CDR3 nucleotide sequence: TGTGCCAGCAGCCAAGGACCGGGACTAGCAATTAGCACAGATACGCAGTATTTT.

Turning to this clonotype: This may be a read error: a much more frequent sequence differs by one nucleotide. The V gene is TRBV7-9, the J gene TRBJ2-3; 7 bases map to TRBD1. Losses at the gene ends were 5 bases for V and 4 bases for J; bases not matched to a gene: 9. Germline values: CDR1 SEHNR, CDR2 FQNEAQ (reference sequence). This CDR3 spans 15 amino acids. CDR3: CASSAAGTDSDTQYF. The CDR3 DNA follows: TGTGCCAGCAGCGCGGCCGGGACAGACTCAGATACGCAGTATTTT.

This clonotype was picked up a small number of times. The CDR3 loop reads CASSPRTGGVLQETQYF. The CDR3, as DNA: TGTGCCAGCAGTCCTCGGACAGGGGGCGTCCTTCAAGAGACCCAGTACTTC. The chain is built from TRBV28 and TRBJ2-5; 11 bases agree with TRBD1. This CDR3 has 17 residues. Germline CDR1 MDHEN, CDR2 SYDVKM. Trimming removed 5 bases from V and 2 bases from J; junction bases left unmatched: 10.

This clonotype was observed at least ten times. The chain has TRBV14 and TRBJ1-1; a weak D match, TRBD1 (6 bases). The CDR3 length is 13 residues. Germline lookup yields CDR1 SGHDN and CDR2 FVKESK. V lost 2 bases and J 11 bases, leaving 15 bases between the germline ends. DNA for the CDR3: TGTGCCAGCAGCCAACTCAGGGGAAGTGGCGCTTTCTTT. It yields the protein CASSQLRGSGAFF.